This T cell receptor beta chain was profiled in a study of blood T cell repertoires in COVID-19. The data were produced by immunoSEQ multiplex PCR, yet TCRdb's version contains in-frame clones alone and is incomplete. This sample carries about 220,000 clones, less than 85% of them seen once, and the ten largest clones take roughly 7%. From germline, CDR1 is MNHNS and CDR2 SASEGT. Trimming pared 2 bases from V and 4 bases from J, leaving 18 bases between. The length of the CDR3 is 17 residues. J is TRBJ2-1 and V is TRBV6-1; a weak D match, TRBD1 (5 bases). This sequence originates from a woman in her sixties or seventies with acute or convalescent COVID-19. Specimen: peripheral blood. The CDR3 loop is CASSEKKTATPYNEQFF. Written as DNA, the CDR3 is TGTGCCAGCAGTGAAAAAAAGACAGCGACCCCTTACAATGAGCAGTTCTTC.